These T cell receptor beta chains were read from a single sample in a study of blood T cells in healthy people across ages. One entry per CDR3 protein results from TCRdb running MiXCR on the 5' RACE reads. Of about 800,000 distinct CDR3 sequences listed, roughly 64% are singletons. The sample comprised blood. Receptors originate from a man aged 30 to 45 in good health. CDR3s include the opening cysteine and the closing phenylalanine or tryptophan. Each record gives: V gene, clone size, D gene, J gene, CDR3 DNA, CDR3 protein. D genes are given only for firm matches. Some rows have no size entry. The others give once, few or many, or a class for an expanded clone.

>TRBV7-2|NA|TRBD2|TRBJ2-7
TGTGCCAGCAGCTTAGTGTGGCTAGCGGGAGGGCCAGGCGAGCAGTACTTC
CASSLVWLAGGPGEQYF
>TRBV20-1|NA|NA|TRBJ1-4
TGCAGTGCTGGCCAGAGTAATGAAAAACTGTTTTTT
CSAGQSNEKLFF
>TRBV21-1|NA|NA|TRBJ2-7
TGTGCCAGCACCGTAGGGTGCGAGCAGTACTTC
CASTVGCEQYF
>TRBV20-1|NA|TRBD2|TRBJ2-5
TGCAGTGCGACCGGGACTAGCGCCGAAGAGACCCAGTACTTC
CSATGTSAEETQYF
>TRBV7-2|few|TRBD1|TRBJ2-7
TGTGCCAGCACCCCAGTGGCCGGGACAGGTAGAGACGAGCAGTACTTC
CASTPVAGTGRDEQYF
>TRBV7-8|NA|NA|TRBJ2-3
TGTGCCAGCAGCTTGAGGGATCCGCCGGATACGCAGTATTTT
CASSLRDPPDTQYF
>TRBV20-1|NA|NA|TRBJ2-6
TGCAGTGCTAGAGACTCCTCCTCTGGGGCCAACGTCCTGACTTTC
CSARDSSSGANVLTF
>TRBV20-1|NA|TRBD1|TRBJ1-1
TGCAGTGCTGACAGGGAATATACTGAAGCTTTCTTT
CSADREYTEAFF
>TRBV10-3|NA|TRBD1|TRBJ2-7
TGTGCCATCAGCACGACAGGGGGCTACGAGCAGTACTTC
CAISTTGGYEQYF
>TRBV7-2|NA|NA|TRBJ1-1
TGTGCCAGCAGCTCCCCAGCTGAAGCTTTCTTT
CASSSPAEAFF
>TRBV20-1|NA|NA|TRBJ2-7
TGCAGTGCTGCGGGTGGCGGCGGCTACGAGCAGTACTTC
CSAAGGGGYEQYF
>TRBV10-3|NA|TRBD1|TRBJ2-7
TGTGCCACCCACGGGACAGACTACGAGCAGTACTTC
CATHGTDYEQYF
>TRBV29-1|few|NA|TRBJ2-7
TGCAGCGTTGTTGACGGGGGTTTCTTTTACGAGCAGTACTTC
CSVVDGGFFYEQYF
>TRBV11-1|NA|TRBD2|TRBJ2-1
TGTGCCAGCAGCTTGACTAGCTTGGGTGAGCAGTTCTTC
CASSLTSLGEQFF
>TRBV20-1|few|TRBD1|TRBJ2-7
TGCAGTGCTAGCTACAACAGGGGGCGGTACGAGCAGTACTTC
CSASYNRGRYEQYF
>TRBV29-1|NA|TRBD2|TRBJ2-1
TGCAGCGTTGAGGGGACTAGGAACTACAATGAGCAGTTCTTC
CSVEGTRNYNEQFF
>TRBV6-5|NA|NA|TRBJ2-1
TGTGCCAGCAGCAACCTCCCCGGGGAGTTGGGCAATGAGCAGTTCTTC
CASSNLPGELGNEQFF
>TRBV5-1|once|TRBD1|TRBJ1-2
TGCGCCAGCAGCCCGGGGACAGGGGGCGACTATGGCTACACCTTC
CASSPGTGGDYGYTF
>TRBV27|NA|NA|TRBJ2-7
TGTGCCAGCAGTCTCCCGGGGCCCCAACCCTACGAGCAGTACTTC
CASSLPGPQPYEQYF
>TRBV18|NA|TRBD1|TRBJ1-2
TGTGCCAGCTCACCCCCGACAGGGAGGGACTATGGCTACACCTTC
CASSPPTGRDYGYTF
>TRBV7-9|NA|NA|TRBJ1-6
TGTGCCAGCAGCTTAAAGGACAGTACCCTCCACTTT
CASSLKDSTLHF
>TRBV3-1|NA|TRBD1|TRBJ2-3
TGTGCCAGCAGCCAGGACAGGGCGGAAGATACGCAGTATTTT
CASSQDRAEDTQYF
>TRBV6-5|NA|TRBD2|TRBJ2-3
TGTGCCGGCAGTTACTCGATTGCGCTAGCGGGAGGGCCTCTAGATACGCAGTATTTT
CAGSYSIALAGGPLDTQYF
>TRBV3-1|few|NA|TRBJ1-2
TGTGCCAGCAGCCAAGCGGGCAGAGACTATGGCTACACCTTC
CASSQAGRDYGYTF
>TRBV7-2|NA|NA|TRBJ1-1
TGTGCCAGCAGCTTAGAGTCGGGGGTGGGGGTATCTGCTGAAGCTTTCTTT
CASSLESGVGVSAEAFF
>TRBV10-3|NA|NA|TRBJ2-1
TGTGCCATCAGTGAGTTTAAAACCGGCGCCTACAATGAGCAGTTCTTC
CAISEFKTGAYNEQFF
>TRBV9|NA|TRBD2|TRBJ2-1
TGTGCCAGCAGCGTCCAGGTAGCGGGAGGCGGGGAGCAGTTCTTC
CASSVQVAGGGEQFF
>TRBV27|NA|NA|TRBJ2-6
TGTGCCACCGGGGTGGCTGGGGCCAACGTCCTGACTTTC
CATGVAGANVLTF
>TRBV28|NA|NA|TRBJ2-5
TGTGCCAGCAGTTTAGGGGGGACACGGAGAGAGACCCAGTACTTC
CASSLGGTRRETQYF
>TRBV20-1|NA|TRBD2|TRBJ2-1
TGCAGTGCTCCCCAGACTAGCGGTCAATACAATGAGCAGTTCTTC
CSAPQTSGQYNEQFF
>TRBV19|NA|NA|TRBJ1-1
TGTGCCAGTAGTATAGGTGGACAGATGAACACTGAAGCTTTCTTT
CASSIGGQMNTEAFF
>TRBV20-1|few|NA|TRBJ1-2
TGCAGTGCTAGAGAGGTTGGCTACACCTTC
CSAREVGYTF
>TRBV3-1|few|NA|TRBJ2-5
TGTGCCAGCCGAGGCGCCGAAGAGACCCAGTACTTC
CASRGAEETQYF
>TRBV20-1|NA|NA|TRBJ1-5
TGCAGTGCTAGAGATGAAGATACAGGTCAAACCAATCAGCCCCAGCATTTT
CSARDEDTGQTNQPQHF
>TRBV30|NA|NA|TRBJ1-1
TGTGCCTGCCAAGCAATCGGAATGAACACTGAAGCTTTCTTT
CACQAIGMNTEAFF
>TRBV12-3/TRBV12-4|few|NA|TRBJ2-1
TGTGCCAGCAGTTTAATCGCCCTAGACAGGAGGACGTACAATGAGCAGTTCTTC
CASSLIALDRRTYNEQFF
>TRBV5-1|NA|TRBD2|TRBJ2-1
TGCGCCAGCAGCTTGGGACTAGCGATATCCTACAATGAGCAGTTCTTC
CASSLGLAISYNEQFF
>TRBV15|NA|NA|TRBJ2-4
TGTGCCACCAGCAGAGACCTAGGTGGGGCCAAAAACATTCAGTACTTC
CATSRDLGGAKNIQYF
>TRBV4-3|few|NA|TRBJ2-5
TGCGCCAGCAGCCAAGGAGTTATGGAGACCCAGTACTTC
CASSQGVMETQYF
>TRBV7-2|NA|TRBD1|TRBJ1-5
TGTGCCAGCAGCTTACGGCGTTTGGCAGGGGGGAATGTTCAGCCCCAGCATTTT
CASSLRRLAGGNVQPQHF
>TRBV6-2/TRBV6-3|NA|NA|TRBJ2-5
TGTGCCAGCAGTTACTCGATTCCTGGGGAAGACCAGTACTTC
CASSYSIPGEDQYF
>TRBV10-3|many|NA|TRBJ2-1
TGTGCCATCAGTGAACCTTCGGGAGATGAGCAGTTCTTC
CAISEPSGDEQFF
>TRBV6-5|NA|NA|TRBJ1-2
TGTGCCAGCAGTCCAAGGGTCGGCGGCTATGGCTACACCTTC
CASSPRVGGYGYTF
>TRBV15|NA|NA|TRBJ2-1
TGTGCCACCAGCAGAGATCGGCAGGGTACCCATGAGCAGTTCTTC
CATSRDRQGTHEQFF
>TRBV29-1|NA|NA|TRBJ1-3
TGCAGCGTTGGATTCAGTACGTTCCGGGGGCCGATCGGAAACACCATATATTTT
CSVGFSTFRGPIGNTIYF
>TRBV6-6|NA|NA|TRBJ1-6
TGTGCCAGCAGAGGGCAGGATAATTCACCCCTCCACTTT
CASRGQDNSPLHF
>TRBV5-1|NA|NA|TRBJ1-2
TGCGCCAGCACGACGGAGGTGGCCGGCTATGGCTACACCTTC
CASTTEVAGYGYTF
>TRBV19|NA|NA|TRBJ2-1
TGTGCCAGTAGTATCCGCTCCCGGGGGGCCCCCTACAATGAGCAGTTCTTC
CASSIRSRGAPYNEQFF
>TRBV3-1|NA|NA|TRBJ1-4
TGTGCCAGCAGCGGGACTGGGGACGATGGAAAACTGTTTTTT
CASSGTGDDGKLFF
>TRBV6-5|once|NA|TRBJ2-1
TGTGCCAGCAGTCTAGTTTATGCTTCCGATGAGCAGTTCTTC
CASSLVYASDEQFF
>TRBV6-5|NA|NA|TRBJ1-2
TGTGCCAGCACTGGGGGCCCTATGAACTATGGCTACACCTTC
CASTGGPMNYGYTF
>TRBV7-2|few|NA|TRBJ1-2
TGTGCCAGCAGCTACCAAGGACATCATCGGTCGTCGTCCTATGGCTACACCTTC
CASSYQGHHRSSSYGYTF
>TRBV2|NA|NA|TRBJ1-2
TGTGCCAGCAGTGTACAGGGATGGGGCTACACCTTC
CASSVQGWGYTF
>TRBV9|NA|TRBD2|TRBJ2-1
TGTGCCAGCGCTGGCCCCCTTGGCGGGAGGGCCGGTAATGAGCAGTTCTTC
CASAGPLGGRAGNEQFF